Listed below are T cell receptor beta chains from one sample, sequenced in a study of cytotoxic CD8 clonotypes in ibrutinib-treated CLL. Clones were read by immunoSEQ multiplex PCR, and TCRdb kept only the in-frame ones, dropping some. The sample lists a few hundred thousand clones, 67% occurring once. The sequenced sample was PBMCs, obtained after 36 months of ibrutinib treatment. Source of these receptors: a human donor with chronic lymphocytic leukemia. The CDR3 runs from the conserved cysteine through the conserved F or W. D genes are given only for firm matches. Rows give clone size only sometimes, using once, few, many, or a class for an expanded clone.

CDR3: CASSTRTGIGNEQFF
DNA: TGTGCCAGCAGTACCCGGACAGGGATTGGTAATGAGCAGTTCTTC
size: .
V: TRBV6-5
J: TRBJ2-1
D: TRBD1

CDR3: CASSEYSGKDEQYF
DNA: TGTGCCAGCAGCGAGTACAGCGGGAAGGATGAGCAGTACTTC
size: .
V: TRBV9
J: TRBJ2-7
D: TRBD2

CDR3: CASSFGGAGDTQYF
DNA: TGCGCCAGCAGCTTCGGAGGGGCCGGAGATACGCAGTATTTT
size: .
V: TRBV5-1
J: TRBJ2-3
D: .

CDR3: CASSPGQWRQADTQYF
DNA: TGTGCCAGCAGCCCTGGACAGTGGAGGCAGGCAGATACGCAGTATTTT
size: once
V: TRBV5-4
J: TRBJ2-3
D: .

CDR3: CASSQVMLANYGYTF
DNA: TGCGCCAGCAGCCAAGTTATGTTAGCTAACTATGGCTACACCTTC
size: .
V: TRBV4-1
J: TRBJ1-2
D: .

CDR3: CASGLEGIGGTPRANYGYTF
DNA: TGTGCTAGTGGTTTGGAGGGAATTGGCGGGACACCGAGAGCTAACTATGGCTACACCTTC
size: once
V: TRBV12-5
J: TRBJ1-2
D: .

CDR3: CASSRGLAGRLTQYF
DNA: TGTGCCAGCAGCAGGGGACTAGCGGGACGATTGACCCAGTACTTC
size: .
V: TRBV11-1
J: TRBJ2-5
D: TRBD2

CDR3: CSARGVEGSPF
DNA: TGCAGTGCTAGAGGGGTCGAAGGTTCGCCTTTT
size: .
V: TRBV20-1
J: TRBJ2-3
D: .

CDR3: CARSPGTSGRPSSYNEQFF
DNA: TGTGCCAGAAGCCCCGGGACTAGCGGGAGGCCGAGCTCCTACAATGAGCAGTTCTTC
size: .
V: TRBV5-3
J: TRBJ2-1
D: TRBD2

CDR3: CASSEFIPGEGPDGYTF
DNA: TGTGCCAGCAGTGAATTTATTCCGGGTGAGGGACCGGATGGCTACACCTTC
size: few
V: TRBV2
J: TRBJ1-2
D: .

CDR3: CASSSQRGGWDEQFF
DNA: TGTGCCAGCAGCTCCCAGCGGGGGGGCTGGGATGAGCAGTTCTTC
size: .
V: TRBV7-3
J: TRBJ2-1
D: TRBD2

CDR3: CASREPGLNNEQFF
DNA: TGTGCCAGCAGAGAACCGGGACTCAACAATGAGCAGTTCTTC
size: .
V: TRBV5-6
J: TRBJ2-1
D: .

CDR3: CASSSVSNQPQHF
DNA: TGCGCCAGCAGTTCAGTGAGCAATCAGCCCCAGCATTTT
size: .
V: TRBV10-2
J: TRBJ1-5
D: .

CDR3: CASSFRVQETQYF
DNA: TGCGCCAGCAGCTTTCGGGTCCAAGAGACCCAGTACTTC
size: .
V: TRBV5-1
J: TRBJ2-5
D: .

CDR3: CASRKASLSSTDTQYF
DNA: TGTGCCAGCAGAAAGGCTTCGCTTTCTAGCACAGATACGCAGTATTTT
size: .
V: TRBV27
J: TRBJ2-3
D: .

CDR3: CASRRPGESEQYF
DNA: TGCGCCAGCAGACGTCCAGGGGAAAGCGAGCAGTACTTC
size: .
V: TRBV5-1
J: TRBJ2-7
D: .

CDR3: CASSPSQGNLPPYEQYF
DNA: TGCGCCAGCAGCCCCTCCCAGGGAAATCTCCCACCCTACGAGCAGTACTTC
size: .
V: TRBV5-1
J: TRBJ2-7
D: .

CDR3: CASRDRSTDTQYF
DNA: TGCGCCAGCAGGGACAGGAGCACAGATACGCAGTATTTT
size: few
V: TRBV5-1
J: TRBJ2-3
D: TRBD1

CDR3: CASMEAPGRSDGYTF
DNA: TGTGCCAGCATGGAAGCCCCGGGCAGGTCGGATGGCTACACCTTC
size: .
V: TRBV5-6
J: TRBJ1-2
D: .

CDR3: CASSKGTSGAPTLSSYEQYF
DNA: TGTGCCAGCAGCAAAGGTACTAGCGGGGCACCAACCCTATCCTCCTACGAGCAGTACTTC
size: .
V: TRBV21-1
J: TRBJ2-7
D: .

CDR3: CASSLVVRPPTDTQYF
DNA: TGTGCCAGCAGCTTAGTTGTGCGGCCTCCCACAGATACGCAGTATTTT
size: .
V: TRBV11-2
J: TRBJ2-3
D: .

CDR3: CASSQMRNRGETQYF
DNA: TGTGCCAGCAGCCAGATGAGGAACAGGGGGGAGACCCAGTACTTC
size: few
V: TRBV14
J: TRBJ2-5
D: TRBD1

CDR3: CASSSANVLTF
DNA: TGTGCCAGCAGTTCAGCCAACGTCCTGACTTTC
size: .
V: TRBV6-5
J: TRBJ2-6
D: .

CDR3: CASRTGGTDTQYF
DNA: TGTGCCAGCAGGACAGGGGGCACAGATACGCAGTATTTT
size: .
V: TRBV2
J: TRBJ2-3
D: TRBD1

CDR3: CASSRTSGYSYNEQFF
DNA: TGTGCCAGCTCGCGAACTAGCGGATACTCCTACAATGAGCAGTTCTTC
size: .
V: TRBV18
J: TRBJ2-1
D: TRBD2

CDR3: CASSQGEGGIDEQYF
DNA: TGCGCCAGCAGCCAAGGGGAGGGAGGGATCGACGAGCAGTACTTC
size: few
V: TRBV4-3
J: TRBJ2-7
D: TRBD2

CDR3: CSVSSRGDEQYF
DNA: TGCAGCGTTTCTTCCAGGGGCGACGAGCAGTACTTC
size: .
V: TRBV29-1
J: TRBJ2-7
D: .

CDR3: CASSIRGFGQPQHF
DNA: TGTGCCAGTAGTATCCGGGGATTTGGTCAGCCCCAGCATTTT
size: .
V: TRBV19
J: TRBJ1-5
D: .

CDR3: CASSLANEQYF
DNA: TGTGCCAGCAGCTTAGCGAACGAGCAGTACTTC
size: few
V: TRBV7-2
J: TRBJ2-7
D: .

CDR3: CASSLGLGGWASYEQYF
DNA: TGCGCCAGCAGCTTGGGGTTAGGAGGCTGGGCCTCCTACGAGCAGTACTTC
size: .
V: TRBV5-1
J: TRBJ2-7
D: .

CDR3: CASSYAGVRTGELFF
DNA: TGTGCCAGCAGTTACGCAGGAGTAAGGACCGGGGAGCTGTTTTTT
size: few
V: TRBV6-6
J: TRBJ2-2
D: .

CDR3: CASSLGMSGGYEQYF
DNA: TGTGCCAGCAGTTTGGGTATGTCAGGGGGCTACGAGCAGTACTTC
size: .
V: TRBV28
J: TRBJ2-7
D: TRBD1

CDR3: CASSLVVGVTDTQYF
DNA: TGCGCCAGCAGCTTGGTGGTGGGAGTGACAGATACGCAGTATTTT
size: .
V: TRBV5-1
J: TRBJ2-3
D: .

CDR3: CASSPSSGRTGELFF
DNA: TGTGCCAGCAGTCCCTCTAGCGGGAGAACCGGGGAGCTGTTTTTT
size: .
V: TRBV6-6
J: TRBJ2-2
D: TRBD2

CDR3: CSAGQGISYEQYF
DNA: TGCAGCGCGGGACAGGGGATTTCCTACGAGCAGTACTTC
size: .
V: TRBV29-1
J: TRBJ2-7
D: TRBD1

CDR3: CSVGGVSGNTIYF
DNA: TGCAGCGTTGGAGGAGTCTCTGGAAACACCATATATTTT
size: .
V: TRBV29-1
J: TRBJ1-3
D: .

CDR3: CASSQDPGQGDEQYF
DNA: TGTGCCAGCAGCCAAGATCCGGGACAGGGAGACGAGCAGTACTTC
size: .
V: TRBV14
J: TRBJ2-7
D: TRBD1

CDR3: CASSVGSGRAGDGYTF
DNA: TGTGCCAGCAGCGTAGGCTCTGGCAGGGCGGGAGATGGCTACACCTTC
size: .
V: TRBV9
J: TRBJ1-2
D: .

CDR3: CASSVTGLTYEQYF
DNA: TGTGCCAGCAGTGTGACAGGGCTTACCTACGAGCAGTACTTC
size: .
V: TRBV6-5
J: TRBJ2-7
D: TRBD1

CDR3: CASRPSRGPRGEQYF
DNA: TGTGCCAGCAGACCATCCCGGGGACCGCGTGGCGAGCAGTACTTC
size: .
V: TRBV7-8
J: TRBJ2-7
D: .

CDR3: CASSVQDLPRTAEAFF
DNA: TGTGCCAGCAGCGTCCAAGATCTACCTCGGACAGCAGAAGCTTTCTTT
size: few
V: TRBV9
J: TRBJ1-1
D: .

CDR3: CASSQRQGPNSPLHF
DNA: TGCGCCAGCAGCCAAAGACAGGGCCCGAATTCACCCCTCCACTTT
size: .
V: TRBV4-1
J: TRBJ1-6
D: TRBD1

CDR3: CASSSDKPYNEQFF
DNA: TGTGCCAGCAGCTCAGACAAGCCCTACAATGAGCAGTTCTTC
size: .
V: TRBV7-2
J: TRBJ2-1
D: .

CDR3: CASSPGRLNTEAFF
DNA: TGTGCCAGCTCACCCGGCAGGTTGAACACTGAAGCTTTCTTT
size: once
V: TRBV18
J: TRBJ1-1
D: .

CDR3: CASSPPDVLAGYYNEQFF
DNA: TGTGCCAGCTCACCACCGGATGTGCTAGCGGGATACTACAATGAGCAGTTCTTC
size: .
V: TRBV18
J: TRBJ2-1
D: TRBD2

CDR3: CASSPGQYTYEQYF
DNA: TGTGCCAGCAGCCCTGGACAGTATACCTACGAGCAGTACTTC
size: .
V: TRBV5-4
J: TRBJ2-7
D: .

CDR3: CASSTHTFYEQYF
DNA: TGTGCCAGTAGTACTCACACGTTCTACGAGCAGTACTTC
size: once
V: TRBV19
J: TRBJ2-7
D: .